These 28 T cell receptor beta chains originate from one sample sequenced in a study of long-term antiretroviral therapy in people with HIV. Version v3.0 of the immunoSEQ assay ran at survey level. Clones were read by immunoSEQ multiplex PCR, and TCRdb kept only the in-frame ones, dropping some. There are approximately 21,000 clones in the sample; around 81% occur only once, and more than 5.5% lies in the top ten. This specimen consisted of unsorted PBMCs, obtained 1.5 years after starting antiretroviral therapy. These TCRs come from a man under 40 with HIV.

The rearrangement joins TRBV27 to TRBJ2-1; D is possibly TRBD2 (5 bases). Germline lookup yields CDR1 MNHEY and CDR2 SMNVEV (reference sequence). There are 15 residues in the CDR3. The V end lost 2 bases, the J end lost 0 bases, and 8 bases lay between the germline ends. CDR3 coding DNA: TGTGCCAGCAGTTTAGTTCTAGCCTCCTACAATGAGCAGTTCTTC. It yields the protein CASSLVLASYNEQFF.

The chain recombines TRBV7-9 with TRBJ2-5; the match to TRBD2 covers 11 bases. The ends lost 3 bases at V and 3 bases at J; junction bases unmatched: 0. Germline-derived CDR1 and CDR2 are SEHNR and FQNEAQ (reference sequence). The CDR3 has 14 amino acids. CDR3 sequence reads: CASSLGLAEETQYF. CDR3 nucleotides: TGTGCCAGCAGCTTGGGACTAGCGGAAGAGACCCAGTACTTC. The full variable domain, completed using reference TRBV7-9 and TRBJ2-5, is DTGVSQNPRHKITKRGQNVTFRCDPISEHNRLYWYRQTLGQGPEFLTYFQNEAQLEKSRLLSDRFSAERPKGSFSTLEIQRTEQGDSAMYLCASSLGLAEETQYFGPGTRLLVL.

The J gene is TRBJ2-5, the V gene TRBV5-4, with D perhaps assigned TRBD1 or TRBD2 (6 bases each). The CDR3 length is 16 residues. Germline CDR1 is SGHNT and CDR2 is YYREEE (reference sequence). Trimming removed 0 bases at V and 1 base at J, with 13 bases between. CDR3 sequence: CASSLAKRGAQETQYF. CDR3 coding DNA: TGTGCCAGCAGCTTGGCAAAGAGGGGGGCCCAAGAGACCCAGTACTTC.

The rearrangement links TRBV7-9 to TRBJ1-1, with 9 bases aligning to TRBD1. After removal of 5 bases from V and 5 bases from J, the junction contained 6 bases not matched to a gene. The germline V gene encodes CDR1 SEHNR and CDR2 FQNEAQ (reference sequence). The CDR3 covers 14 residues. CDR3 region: CASSLQGAGTEAFF. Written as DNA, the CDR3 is TGTGCCAGCAGCCTACAGGGGGCGGGGACTGAAGCTTTCTTT.

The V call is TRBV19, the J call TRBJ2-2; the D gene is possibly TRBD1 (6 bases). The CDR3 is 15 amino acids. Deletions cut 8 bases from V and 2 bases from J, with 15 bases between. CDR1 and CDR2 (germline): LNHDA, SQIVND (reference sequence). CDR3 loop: CASRLTGLNTGELFF. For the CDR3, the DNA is TGTGCCAGTCGCCTTACAGGGTTAAACACCGGGGAGCTGTTTTTT.

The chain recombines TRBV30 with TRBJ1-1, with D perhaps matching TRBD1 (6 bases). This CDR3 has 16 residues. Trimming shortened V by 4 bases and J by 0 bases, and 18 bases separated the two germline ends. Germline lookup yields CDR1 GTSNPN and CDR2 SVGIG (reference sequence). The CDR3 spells CAWNSYRDTMNTEAFF. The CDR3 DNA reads TGTGCCTGGAACAGTTACCGGGACACCATGAACACTGAAGCTTTCTTT. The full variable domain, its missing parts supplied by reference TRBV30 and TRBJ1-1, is SQTIHQWPATLVQPVGSPLSLECTVEGTSNPNLYWYRQAAGRGLQLLFYSVGIGQISSEVPQNLSASRPQDRQFILSSKKLLLSDSGFYLCAWNSYRDTMNTEAFFGQGTRLTVV.

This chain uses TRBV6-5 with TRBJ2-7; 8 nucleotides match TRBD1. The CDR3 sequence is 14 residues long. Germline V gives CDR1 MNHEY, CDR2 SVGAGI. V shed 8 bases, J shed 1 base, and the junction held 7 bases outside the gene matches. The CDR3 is CASRRDRSSYEQYF. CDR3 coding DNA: TGTGCCAGCCGAAGGGACAGGTCGTCCTACGAGCAGTACTTC.

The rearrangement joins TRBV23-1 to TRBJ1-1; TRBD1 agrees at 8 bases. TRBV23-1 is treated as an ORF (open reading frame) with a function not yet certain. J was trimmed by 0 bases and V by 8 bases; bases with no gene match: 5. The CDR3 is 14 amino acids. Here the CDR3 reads CASSPGGLNTEAFF. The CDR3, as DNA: TGCGCCAGCTCCCCAGGGGGCCTGAACACTGAAGCTTTCTTT.

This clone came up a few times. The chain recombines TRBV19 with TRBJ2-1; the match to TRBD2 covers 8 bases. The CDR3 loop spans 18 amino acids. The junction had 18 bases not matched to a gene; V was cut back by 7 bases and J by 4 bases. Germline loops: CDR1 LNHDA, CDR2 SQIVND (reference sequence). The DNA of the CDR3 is TGTGCCAGTACCAAATCCGGGGGCGCGGGGGGCCCTTACAATGAGCAGTTCTTC. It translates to CASTKSGGAGGPYNEQFF.

The CDR3 DNA is TGCACCAGCAGCCAAGGGACTAGCCCCCGGGGCCTTACGCAGTATTTT. Residues: CTSSQGTSPRGLTQYF. The chain combines TRBV1 with TRBJ2-3; TRBD2 is the table's D call, not checked against the DNA. TRBV1 is a known pseudogene. The CDR3 extends over 16 amino acids.

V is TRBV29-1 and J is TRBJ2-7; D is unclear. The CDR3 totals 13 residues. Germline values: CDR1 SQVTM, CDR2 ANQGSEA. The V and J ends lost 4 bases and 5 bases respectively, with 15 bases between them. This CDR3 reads CSVGRSLYDEQYF. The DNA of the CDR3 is TGCAGCGTTGGAAGGAGTCTCTATGACGAGCAGTACTTC.

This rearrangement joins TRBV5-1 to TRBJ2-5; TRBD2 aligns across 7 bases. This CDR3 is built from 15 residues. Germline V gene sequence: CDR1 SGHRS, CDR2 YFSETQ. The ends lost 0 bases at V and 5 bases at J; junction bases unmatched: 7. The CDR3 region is CASSLGGGRAETQYF. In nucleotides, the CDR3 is TGCGCCAGCAGCTTGGGCGGTGGGAGGGCCGAGACCCAGTACTTC.

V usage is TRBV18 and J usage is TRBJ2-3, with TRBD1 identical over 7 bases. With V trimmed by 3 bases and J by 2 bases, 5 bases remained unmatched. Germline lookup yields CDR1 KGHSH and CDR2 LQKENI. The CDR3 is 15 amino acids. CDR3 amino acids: CASSPQDRATDTQYF. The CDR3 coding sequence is TGTGCCAGCTCACCCCAAGACAGGGCCACAGATACGCAGTATTTT.

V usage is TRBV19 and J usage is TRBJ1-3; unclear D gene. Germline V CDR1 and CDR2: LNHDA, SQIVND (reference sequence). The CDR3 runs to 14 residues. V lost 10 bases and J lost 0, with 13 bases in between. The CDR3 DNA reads TGTGCCACCAAAAGACCTAGCTCTGGAAACACCATATATTTT. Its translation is CATKRPSSGNTIYF.

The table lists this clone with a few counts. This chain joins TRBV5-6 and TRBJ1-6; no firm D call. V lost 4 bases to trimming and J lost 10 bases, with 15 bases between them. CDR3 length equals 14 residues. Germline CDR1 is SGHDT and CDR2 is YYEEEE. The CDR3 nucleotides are TGTGCCAGCAGCGTCACCGGGCAGGAGTCACCCCTCCACTTT. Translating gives CASSVTGQESPLHF.

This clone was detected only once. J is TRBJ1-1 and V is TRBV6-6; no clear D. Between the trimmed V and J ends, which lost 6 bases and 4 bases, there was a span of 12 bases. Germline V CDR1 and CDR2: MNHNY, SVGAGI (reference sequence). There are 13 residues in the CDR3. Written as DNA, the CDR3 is TGTGCCAGCAGCCACTTAGTGGCCACTGAAGCTTTCTTT. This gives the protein CASSHLVATEAFF.

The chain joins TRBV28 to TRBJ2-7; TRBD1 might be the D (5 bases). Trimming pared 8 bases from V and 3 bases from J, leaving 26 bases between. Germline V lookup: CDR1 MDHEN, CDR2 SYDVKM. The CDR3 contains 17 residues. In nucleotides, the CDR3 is TGTGCCAGCGCCTCACCCGGCCAGGGTAATTTACTCTACGAGCAGTACTTC. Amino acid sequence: CASASPGQGNLLYEQYF. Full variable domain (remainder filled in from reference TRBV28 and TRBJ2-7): DVKVTQSSRYLVKRTGEKVFLECVQDMDHENMFWYRQDPGLGLRLIYFSYDVKMKEKGDIPEGYSVSREKKERFSLILESASTNQTSMYLCASASPGQGNLLYEQYFGPGTRLTVT.

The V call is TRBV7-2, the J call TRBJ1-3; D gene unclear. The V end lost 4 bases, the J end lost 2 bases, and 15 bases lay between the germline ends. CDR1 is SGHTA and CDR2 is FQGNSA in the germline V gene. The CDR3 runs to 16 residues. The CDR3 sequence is CASSSLSTTPGNTIYF. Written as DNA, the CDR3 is TGTGCCAGCAGCTCCCTGTCCACCACCCCTGGAAACACCATATATTTT.

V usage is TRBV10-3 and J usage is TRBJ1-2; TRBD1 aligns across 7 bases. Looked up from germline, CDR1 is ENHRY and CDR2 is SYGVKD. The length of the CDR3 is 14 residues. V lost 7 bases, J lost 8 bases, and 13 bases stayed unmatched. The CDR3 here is CAIIRGDGADGYTF. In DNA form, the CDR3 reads TGTGCCATCATCAGGGGGGACGGCGCGGACGGCTACACCTTC.

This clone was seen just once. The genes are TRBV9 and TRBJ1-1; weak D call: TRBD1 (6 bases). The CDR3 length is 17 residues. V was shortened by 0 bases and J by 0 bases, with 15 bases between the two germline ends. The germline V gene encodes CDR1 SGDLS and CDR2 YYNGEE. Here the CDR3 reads CASSVALQTGLNTEAFF. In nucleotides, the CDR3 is TGTGCCAGCAGCGTAGCCCTTCAAACAGGGTTGAACACTGAAGCTTTCTTT.

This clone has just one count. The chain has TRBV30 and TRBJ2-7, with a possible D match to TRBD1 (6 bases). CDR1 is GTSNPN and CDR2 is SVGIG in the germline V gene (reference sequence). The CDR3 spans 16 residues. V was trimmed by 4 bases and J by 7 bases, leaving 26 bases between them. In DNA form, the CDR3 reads TGTGCCTGGACCCAGCCCCGGACAGCTGGACTTGGGGAGCAGTACTTC. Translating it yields CAWTQPRTAGLGEQYF.

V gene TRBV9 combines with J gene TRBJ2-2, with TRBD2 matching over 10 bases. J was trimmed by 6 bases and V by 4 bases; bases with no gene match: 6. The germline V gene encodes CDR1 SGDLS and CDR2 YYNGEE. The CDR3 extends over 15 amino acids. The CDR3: CASSPSAGGPGELFF. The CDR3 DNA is TGTGCCAGCAGCCCATCAGCGGGGGGGCCCGGGGAGCTGTTTTTT. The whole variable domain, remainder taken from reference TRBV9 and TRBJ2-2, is DSGVTQTPKHLITATGQRVTLRCSPRSGDLSVYWYQQSLDQGLQFLIQYYNGEERAKGNILERFSAQQFPDLHSELNLSSLELGDSALYFCASSPSAGGPGELFFGEGSRLTVL.

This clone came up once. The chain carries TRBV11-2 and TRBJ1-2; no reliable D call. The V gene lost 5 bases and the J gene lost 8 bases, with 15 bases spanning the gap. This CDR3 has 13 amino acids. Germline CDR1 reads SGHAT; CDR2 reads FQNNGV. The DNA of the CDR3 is TGTGCCAGCAGCCCCTCTCCCGAGAAGGGCTACACCTTC. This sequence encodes CASSPSPEKGYTF.

The chain's CDR3 is CASSPQGLGEAGEQYF. Here the CDR3 DNA reads TGCGCCAGCAGCCCACAGGGGTTAGGAGAGGCTGGCGAGCAGTACTTC. The chain has TRBV5-1 and TRBJ2-7, with 7 bases fitting TRBD1. CDR1 is SGHRS, CDR2 YFSETQ, per germline. The V and J ends lost 4 bases and 6 bases, in that order; junction bases with no gene match: 16. CDR3 length equals 16 residues.

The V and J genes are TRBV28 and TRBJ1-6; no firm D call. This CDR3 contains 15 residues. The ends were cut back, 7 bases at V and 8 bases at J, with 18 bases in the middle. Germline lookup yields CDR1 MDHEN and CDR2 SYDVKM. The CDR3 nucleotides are TGTGCCAGCACACCATTACAGCTGGGAGATTCACCCCTCCACTTT. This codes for CASTPLQLGDSPLHF.

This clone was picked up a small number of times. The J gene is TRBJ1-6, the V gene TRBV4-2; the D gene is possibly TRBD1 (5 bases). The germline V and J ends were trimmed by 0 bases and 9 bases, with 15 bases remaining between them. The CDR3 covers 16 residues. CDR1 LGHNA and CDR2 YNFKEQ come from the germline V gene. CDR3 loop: CASSQDRAPRVSPLHF. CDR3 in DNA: TGTGCCAGCAGCCAAGATAGGGCCCCCAGGGTTTCACCCCTCCACTTT.

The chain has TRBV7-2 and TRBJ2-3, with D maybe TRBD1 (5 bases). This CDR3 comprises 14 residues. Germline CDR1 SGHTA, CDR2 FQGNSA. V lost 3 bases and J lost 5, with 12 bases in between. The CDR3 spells CASSLESGIDTQYF. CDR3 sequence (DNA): TGTGCCAGCAGCTTGGAATCAGGGATAGATACGCAGTATTTT.

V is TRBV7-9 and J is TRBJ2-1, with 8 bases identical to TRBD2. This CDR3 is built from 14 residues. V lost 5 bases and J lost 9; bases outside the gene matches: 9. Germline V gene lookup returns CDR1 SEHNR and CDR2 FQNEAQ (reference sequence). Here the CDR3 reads CASSTVGLAGEQFF. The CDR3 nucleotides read TGTGCCAGCAGCACCGTCGGACTAGCCGGTGAGCAGTTCTTC.